This T cell receptor (beta chain) appears in the sequencing data of a study of T cell repertoires in cytomegalovirus infection. About the research overall: CMV epitopes used comprised recently identified HLA-C-restricted ones and well-studied HLA-B-restricted ones. In public TCR beta signatures, there were indications of both CMV infection and matching HLA type.

Study observations and caveats: Summed frequency of public TCR beta families distinguished CMV carriers with the relevant HLA. Ex vivo, HLA-C-restricted CMV-specific TCR beta clonotypes prevailed over the rest of the response.

About this clonotype itself: Its antigen remains unknown.

One entry per CDR3 protein, called by TCRdb with MiXCR from the reads. Of about 310,000 distinct CDR3 sequences listed, 25% are singletons. Losses at the gene ends were 4 bases for V and 1 base for J; bases not matched to a gene: 9. The CDR3 runs 18 residues. This TCR derives from a human donor in good health (CMV status not recorded). Some clones in this sample may be carry-over from other donors' samples. V usage is TRBV12-3 or TRBV12-4 and J usage is TRBJ2-4; 11 nucleotides agree with TRBD2. Sequenced here: cultured PBMCs, sampled from culture after CMV antigen stimulation. This CDR3 reads CASSYTSGSVAAKNIQYF. CDR3 DNA: TGTGCCAGCAGTTACACTAGCGGGAGTGTCGCGGCCAAAAACATTCAGTACTTC.